This T cell receptor beta chain is from a study of T cell clonality in common variable immunodeficiency (dated by TCRdb to between 2015 and 2017). On the study overall, not on this receptor specifically: CVID TCRbeta sequences were reported to have fewer deletions and N-nucleotide insertions and to lack highly modified clones with 13 or more V deletions. Although equal DNA input was used, an average of about 80,000 unique sequences per sample was obtained for controls, compared with some 34,000 for CVID samples. Compared with healthy controls, CVID subjects showed increased TCRbeta clonality (t-test p = 0.018), a feature most characteristic of about a third of subjects. Correlations between repertoire features and clinical complications were limited by patient heterogeneity within the CVID cohort. Healthy controls shared more TCRbeta clones with each other than CVID subjects shared among themselves (p < 0.0001). According to the authors, finding the cause of the higher clonality in CVID would require sequencing the repertoires of T cell subpopulations.

The table lists this clone with many counts. Its antigen target is currently unknown. The sequence runs out 3 residues before the end of the CDR3; the remainder is reconstructed from the germline J gene. CVID samples and control samples contributed equivalent amounts of genomic DNA as sequencing input. For every sample, a 60 bp segment covering the rearranged TCRbeta CDR3 region was amplified and then sequenced. The immunoSEQ assay, a bias-corrected multiplex PCR combined with high-throughput sequencing, was used to amplify TCRbeta. For the original study's pipeline: Every unique nucleotide sequence counted as a clone and was annotated with V, D and J genes, copy number and frequency. Sequences were labeled productive if in frame, and non-productive if out of frame or containing stop codons. As previously described, clonality was computed from Shannon's entropy. The predicted amino acid sequences of productive clones were used to derive mean CDR3 Kyte-Doolittle hydropathy. Hierarchical clustering of scaled V gene usage was performed with the R hclust function using Manhattan distance and complete linkage. Sharing of clones by CDR3 amino acid sequence was evaluated through resampling of 12 repertoires per group over 100 rounds. The repertoires were searched for 70 published EBV-specific and roughly 240 published CMV-specific TCRbeta sequences. After a couple of CVID samples that produced fewer than 10,000 sequences were dropped from the analysis, some 43 CVID repertoires remained. Sourced from immuneACCESS, this table was stored by TCRdb with only in-frame sequences that have V and J called. A share of the clones is absent; for the studies checked, an unresolved V gene accounts for under half, and the remainder has no known explanation. That table gives V, J and clone size, and the DNA gave D and trimming. There are about 34,000 clones in this sample, and none of them is a singleton. The ten largest make up about 0.86% of the sample.

Most CVID patients and most healthy controls were of Caucasian heritage. Heparinized peripheral whole blood samples of about 5 to 9 ml were collected from each donor. Genomic DNA from adults with common variable immune deficiency (CVID) and from healthy adult controls was used to sequence TCRbeta CDR3 repertoires. The control group comprised some 22 healthy adult volunteers, about 12 female and approximately 10 male, aged about 23 to 75 years with a mean age of approximately 30. Diluted blood was density-centrifuged over Hypaque 1077 or Ficoll-Paque to isolate peripheral blood mononuclear cells. Genomic DNA was extracted from unsorted mononuclear cells by Qiagen column purification or by a centrifugation-based method. From V the trimming removes 0 bases and from J it removes 4 bases, while the gene matches leave 5 bases of the junction unaccounted for. Measured from the cysteine to the phenylalanine, the CDR3 is 17 residues long. The DNA shown is the part of the CDR3 that was read: 42 bases, in frame from base 1. CDR1 is given as KGHSH and CDR2 as LQKENI, both from the germline V gene.

The receptor's source is a person aged 18-70 years in good health. Sequencing used peripheral blood mononuclear cells. Here the chain combines TRBV18 and TRBJ2-3, with 12 bases matching TRBD2. Incomplete CDR3 DNA: TGTGCCAGCTCACCACCGGGAACTAGCGGGGGGTCAGATACG. This yields the protein CASSPPGTSGGSDT. The CDR3 reads in full as CASSPPGTSGGSDTQYF.